A single sample is the source of the 14 T cell receptor beta chains below, sequenced in a study of blood T cell repertoires in COVID-19. Profiled with immunoSEQ multiplex PCR; TCRdb holds only in-frame clones, not every one. The data contain roughly 150,000 clones, around 80% of them singletons. The sample consisted of peripheral blood. These receptors were taken from a woman older than 75 with active or convalescent COVID-19.

This chain connects TRBV11-1 to TRBJ1-2, with 9 nucleotides matching TRBD1. The length of the CDR3 is 16 residues. Germline CDR1 is SGHAT and CDR2 is FQDESV (reference sequence). Germline trimming cut 7 bases from V and 2 bases from J; bases unmatched to any gene: 11. CDR3 sequence: CASIARGQGNNYGYTF. The DNA of the CDR3 is TGTGCCAGCATCGCCCGGGGACAGGGAAACAACTATGGCTACACCTTC.

This clone was counted between two and nine times. In nucleotides, the CDR3 is TGTGCCAGCTCACCTTACCAGACAGGGGCGATGAACACTGAAGCTTTCTTT. Translating it yields CASSPYQTGAMNTEAFF. The chain couples TRBV18 to TRBJ1-1; TRBD1 matches at 8 bases. The CDR3 runs 17 residues. V shed 3 bases and J 0 bases; nucleotides not matched to a gene: 9. Germline assignment: CDR1 KGHSH and CDR2 LQKENI.

The J gene is TRBJ1-4, the V gene TRBV4-3; D call uncertain. Trimming took off 1 base at V and 3 bases at J, with 12 bases between the two ends. Germline-derived CDR1 and CDR2 are LGHNA and YSLEER. The CDR3 consists of 16 residues. The CDR3 region has the DNA TGCGCCAGCAGCCAAGGGGTGAGGCTCTCTAATGAAAAACTGTTTTTT. Translating gives CASSQGVRLSNEKLFF.

CDR3 coding DNA: TGTGCCAGCAGCTTCCTTAGCGGGGGAAGCACAGATACGCAGTATTTT. This codes for CASSFLSGGSTDTQYF. The gene calls are TRBV5-6 and TRBJ2-3; 9 positions match TRBD2. The germline V gene encodes CDR1 SGHDT and CDR2 YYEEEE. The CDR3 runs 16 residues. Germline trimming cut 2 bases from V and 0 bases from J; bases unmatched to any gene: 4. Filled out from reference TRBV5-6 and TRBJ2-3, the complete variable domain reads DAGVTQSPTHLIKTRGQQVTLRCSPKSGHDTVSWYQQALGQGPQFIFQYYEEEERQRGNFPDRFSGHQFPNYSSELNVNALLLGDSALYLCASSFLSGGSTDTQYFGPGTRLTVL.

The genes are TRBV25-1 and TRBJ1-3, with D hard to call. V was pared by 6 bases and J by 0 bases, with 9 bases between. CDR3 size: 14 residues. CDR1 is MGHDK, CDR2 SYGVNS, per germline. CDR3 protein: CASRTSNSGNTIYF. DNA of the CDR3: TGTGCCAGCAGAACGAGTAACTCTGGAAACACCATATATTTT. Drawing the rest from reference TRBV25-1 and TRBJ1-3, the complete variable domain is EADIYQTPRYLVIGTGKKITLECSQTMGHDKMYWYQQDPGMELHLIHYSYGVNSTEKGDLSSESTVSRIRTEHFPLTLESARPSHTSQYLCASRTSNSGNTIYFGEGSWLTVV.

The chain has TRBV4-2 and TRBJ1-5, with 7 bases lining up with TRBD1. V lost 4 bases, J lost 7 bases, and 10 bases stayed unmatched. Germline V CDR1 and CDR2: LGHNA, YNFKEQ. CDR3 length: 15 amino acids. The DNA for the CDR3 is TGTGCCAGCAGCCTATCGGACAGGTCGGAGCAGCCCCAGCATTTT. This gives the protein CASSLSDRSEQPQHF.

With regard to this clone: Other DNA sequences in the sample encode the same CDR3. The chain links TRBV18 to TRBJ1-1; 7 bases line up with TRBD1. V lost 3 bases and J lost 2; bases outside the gene matches: 6. Germline V gene sequence: CDR1 KGHSH, CDR2 LQKENI. The CDR3 totals 15 residues. CDR3 protein: CASSPPGTVNTEAFF. CDR3 coding DNA: TGTGCCAGCTCACCGCCCGGGACAGTAAACACTGAAGCTTTCTTT.

The rearrangement uses TRBV11-2 and TRBJ2-7; weak D call: TRBD1 (7 bases). With 0 bases removed from V and 3 bases from J, the gap between germline ends came to 15 bases. The CDR3 contains 16 residues. Germline V CDR1 and CDR2: SGHAT, FQNNGV. The CDR3 DNA is TGTGCCAGCAGCTTAGATCCAGCAGGGGGAGGCTACGAGCAGTACTTC. Translating gives CASSLDPAGGGYEQYF. The whole variable domain, filled in from reference TRBV11-2 and TRBJ2-7, reads EAGVAQSPRYKIIEKRQSVAFWCNPISGHATLYWYQQILGQGPKLLIQFQNNGVVDDSQLPKDRFSAERLKGVDSTLKIQPAKLEDSAVYLCASSLDPAGGGYEQYFGPGTRLTVT.

The chain uses TRBV28 and TRBJ2-7; TRBD1 matches at 9 bases. Germline values: CDR1 MDHEN, CDR2 SYDVKM. The CDR3 extends over 17 amino acids. Germline trimming cut 5 bases from V and 0 bases from J; bases unmatched to any gene: 11. The CDR3 DNA follows: TGTGCCAGCAGTGGTCAAACAGGGGGCGACGTCTCCTACGAGCAGTACTTC. The encoded protein is CASSGQTGGDVSYEQYF.

This chain links TRBV7-9 with TRBJ1-5, with D perhaps matching TRBD1 (6 bases). Between the trimmed V and J ends, which lost 4 bases and 5 bases, there was a span of 24 bases. Germline lookup yields CDR1 SEHNR and CDR2 FQNEAQ (reference sequence). This CDR3 spans 18 amino acids. CDR3 coding DNA: TGTGCCAGCAGCTCGGACAGCATCGGTTGGGTGGCCTATCAGCCCCAGCATTTT. This gives the protein CASSSDSIGWVAYQPQHF.

In this sample, this clone turned up a few times. The gene calls are TRBV13 and TRBJ1-1; 9 nucleotides align to TRBD1. Germline V gene data show CDR1 as PRHDT and CDR2 as FYEKMQ (reference sequence). The V and J ends lost 5 bases and 6 bases, in that order; junction bases with no gene match: 1. CDR3 length: 12 amino acids. The CDR3 nucleotides are TGTGCCAGCAGCCGGGACAGGGCTGAAGCTTTCTTT. It is translated as CASSRDRAEAFF.

The chain combines TRBV4-3 with TRBJ1-1, with 8 bases matching TRBD1. The germline gives CDR1 LGHNA, CDR2 YSLEER. The CDR3 runs to 15 residues. V lost 0 bases, J lost 1 base, and 1 base stayed unmatched. Here the CDR3 DNA reads TGCGCCAGCAGCCAAGACGGGACAGGGAACACTGAAGCTTTCTTT. It translates to CASSQDGTGNTEAFF.

This clone was counted only a few times. The CDR3 nucleotides are TGTGCCAGCAGCTCCCAAGGGACAGGGGTGGACTATGGCTACACCTTC. Amino acid sequence: CASSSQGTGVDYGYTF. This chain joins TRBV7-8 and TRBJ1-2; 10 bases fit TRBD1. CDR1 and CDR2 from the germline V gene are SGHVS and FQNEAQ. The CDR3 extends over 16 amino acids. J was trimmed by 3 bases and V by 4 bases; bases with no gene match: 8.

This sequence joins TRBV2 and TRBJ1-2, with 9 bases identical to TRBD1. This CDR3 comprises 14 residues. The V gene's germline CDR1 is SNHLY and CDR2 FYNNEI. V was clipped by 6 bases and J by 4 bases; unmatched bases: 6. CDR3 protein: CASRPGQGFYGYTF. The CDR3 DNA is TGTGCCAGCAGGCCAGGACAGGGGTTCTATGGCTACACCTTC.